The clone carrying this T cell receptor beta chain has just one count. What it recognizes is unknown. Only in-frame clones appear in the TCRdb table, and some are missing; sequencing was by immunoSEQ multiplex PCR. The sample lists some 1 million clones; 65% to 75% were seen once. This record comes from a study of shared clonotypes between healthy human individuals. General study results and limits: Genetic and exposure-history diversity was limited by the small donor number.

V dropped 7 bases and J dropped 6; count of bases not matched to a gene: 12. Germline CDR1 is SGDLS and CDR2 is YYNGEE. CDR3 length: 14 amino acids. The chain carries TRBV9 and TRBJ2-7, with 8 positions matching TRBD1. What was sequenced was memory CD4+ T cells sorted from blood. Documented subset: CD45RA-negative fraction. This clonotype originated in a man between 18 and 29 years old in good health. The CDR3 loop is CASPLGQGFVEQYF. Here the CDR3 DNA reads TGTGCCAGCCCCCTCGGACAGGGTTTCGTCGAGCAGTACTTC.